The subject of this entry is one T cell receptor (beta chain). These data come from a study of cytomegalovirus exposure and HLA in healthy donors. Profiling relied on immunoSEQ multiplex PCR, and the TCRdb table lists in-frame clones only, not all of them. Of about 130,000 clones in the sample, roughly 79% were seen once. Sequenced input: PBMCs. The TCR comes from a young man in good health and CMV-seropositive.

The CDR3 bases are TGCGCCAGCAGTTCGGAGGGATATGGCTACACCTTC. Translated, it gives CASSSEGYGYTF. This rearrangement joins TRBV4-1 to TRBJ1-2; D gene unclear. The CDR3 length is 12 residues. Trimming cost V 6 bases and J 5 bases, with 10 bases left between them. Germline V CDR1 and CDR2: MGHRA, YSYEKL.